This TCR beta chain stems from a study of CD8+ T cells in alopecia areata. Investigators isolated RNA and reverse transcribed it into cDNA to act as the sequencing template. Assay: immunoSEQ multiplex PCR; the TCRdb copy retains only in-frame clones and omits some. The sample lists roughly 200,000 clones; 63% were seen once. Peripheral blood, together with lesional scalp punch biopsies, was collected from alopecia areata patients. V was cut by 5 bases and J by 0 bases, with 11 bases left in between. CDR1 is SGHDT and CDR2 is YYEEEE in the germline V gene. This CDR3 region has 14 residues. Findings and limits, study-wide: Patients displayed less clarity in TCR sharing than mice, a finding possibly related to HLA. Clonality was higher in lesional than normal scalp, especially in alopecia totalis/universalis.

Remarks on this clone: Its target is unknown.

The source was CD4+ T cells sorted from blood, collected at week 0. V gene TRBV5-6 combines with J gene TRBJ2-5; D ambiguous. The TCR was taken from a human donor with alopecia areata. The CDR3 DNA sequence: TGTGCCAGCAGTCGCGACATGAACCAAGAGACCCAGTACTTC. Translated: CASSRDMNQETQYF.